This T cell receptor beta chain was documented in a study of T cells in Graves' hyperthyroidism and ophthalmopathy (dated by TCRdb to the late 2010s). With regard to the full study: Peripheral blood was sampled at the time of initial diagnosis, prior to any treatment. To identify distinguishing TCR V-J signatures, a discovery cohort of around 100 patients was used, comprising 43 with Graves' ophthalmopathy and 57 with stable Graves' hyperthyroidism. Prospective prediction of ophthalmopathy was tested in an independent validation cohort consisting of some 20 hyperthyroidism patients and more than 15 patients who later progressed to ophthalmopathy. Following sampling, methimazole starting at 30 mg daily was given to hyperthyroidism patients, and high-dose intravenous methylprednisolone was given to ophthalmopathy patients. In six Graves' hyperthyroidism patients, the study also compared T-cell repertoires from thyroid tissue with T-cell repertoires from blood. For training and testing, the roughly 93 patients in the discovery cohort were randomly divided in a 7:3 ratio. According to the paper, TCR Vbeta CDR3 sequencing was carried out on approximately 140 peripheral blood samples, which came from about 45 ophthalmopathy, around 74 hyperthyroidism and roughly 17 progressor patients. The paper's findings and limits, for the study overall: Most expanded thyroid clonotypes (frequency above 0.001) were also found in blood, which suggests that blood repertoires may mirror thyroid immune responses. No statistical method was used to fix the sample size in advance, and group allocation was not hidden from the investigators. During validation, the model predicted progression to ophthalmopathy a median of around 7 months ahead of onset, with 70.59% sensitivity and 72% to 85% specificity. Ophthalmopathy was separated from stable hyperthyroidism by a 13 V-J signature model, with about 86% sensitivity and approximately 81% specificity obtained in cross-validation and 80%/75% obtained in testing.

Moderately to severely active disease, a Clinical Activity Score of at least 3, a NOSPECS grade of at least 4, and a duration under 3 months were present in ophthalmopathy patients. The study excluded patients with uncontrolled infections, other autoimmune diseases, pregnancy or lactation. Clinical symptoms, serum thyroxine and TRAb, thyroid ultrasound, and orbital computed tomography formed the basis for the diagnoses. Ficoll-Paque density gradient centrifugation was used to isolate PBMCs from around 9.1 ml of fresh peripheral blood. Total RNA was extracted with Trizol reagent, and quality was checked on an Agilent 2100 Bioanalyzer. The CDR3 has 13 amino acids, counting the end cysteine and phenylalanine. Left in the record is the CDR3 DNA by itself, 39 bases read in frame from the first base. At the junction V is shortened by 4 bases and J by 3 bases, with 7 bases in between. Based on the germline V gene (reference sequence), the CDR1 and CDR2 sequences are MNHEY and SMNVEV.

The TCR beta CDR3 regions were amplified from the RNA transcripts. The first round of RT-PCR for the TCR CDR3 was performed with the HTBI primer set and the Qiagen OneStep RT-PCR kit. Libraries were constructed in a second round of multiplex PCR, after which size selection and purification were carried out. Sequencing of the libraries was done on an Illumina HiSeq2000 using paired-end 100 bp reads. Turning to the authors' computational methods: Raw data were processed with SOAPnuke, discarding reads with adapters, uncalled bases, mean Phred below 15, or no exact constant-primer or identifier match. High-quality paired reads were merged with COPE v1.2.5, and unique nucleotide sequences were defined as clonotypes. MiTCR v1.1 was used to align the clonotypes against IMGT TRBV, TRBD and TRBJ reference segments. The analysis was restricted to V-J combinations with a frequency above 0.0001, which together covered about 99% of the repertoires. The TCS score was defined as F50 (clonal expansion) divided by E x V (chaos), with BLOSUM62-based TCRdist calculated between CDR3 peptides within each V-J. Welch's t-statistics and random forest reduced just over 500 V-J features to 10 to 15, which were used in a naive Bayes classifier (R e1071). Using fastp trimming at Q25 and MiXCR clonotype assembly, TCRdb reanalyzed the public sequencing data and kept in-frame beta chains. Rows with one shared CDR3 protein collapse into an entry with the most common genes and DNA. V and J calls and clone size were set by TCRdb, not the authors. Present in this sample are a few hundred thousand distinct CDR3 sequences, roughly 15% of which were seen just once. About 20% of the sample lies in the top ten.

Of note for this clonotype: No cognate antigen has been identified for it. One base away there is no much larger clone; base qualities are not given.

The TCR sequence derives from a woman aged 55-75 years with Graves' ophthalmopathy. Sequences were obtained from blood. The V gene is TRBV27 and the J gene is TRBJ2-4, with no confident D gene call. The CDR3 is CASSSYDKNIQYF. DNA sequence: TGTGCCAGCAGTTCCTACGACAAAAACATTCAGTACTTC.